The TCR beta chain described here comes from a study of blood T cell repertoires in COVID-19. Study-wide background: Whether acute or convalescent, the COVID-19 samples came from the United States, Italy and Spain. Sources were T cells, B-cell-depleted T cells, or PBMCs; the material itself was cDNA or gDNA.

In terms of age and location, participants ranged from roughly 18 to 90 years and lived in about two dozen US areas. Cohorts were based on clinical histories the participants reported. Method: immunoSEQ multiplex PCR; TCRdb's copy keeps in-frame clones and lacks some. The data show about 310,000 clones, with 90% seen just once and approximately 4% held by the top ten. J lost 10 bases, V lost 0 bases, and 5 bases had no gene match. The CDR3 is made up of 15 amino acids. In germline, CDR1 is SGDLS, CDR2 YYNGEE. The chain carries TRBV9 and TRBJ1-6; the match to TRBD1 covers 9 bases. Specimen: PBMCs or T cells enriched from blood (not recorded which). This receptor was identified in a young woman with acute COVID-19. The DNA of the CDR3 is TGTGCCAGCAGCGTAGGGGACAGGGTCGACTCACCCCTCCACTTT. Protein: CASSVGDRVDSPLHF.